The subject of this entry is one TCR beta chain. The sample comes from a study of blood T cell repertoires in COVID-19. Study summary: The cDNA or gDNA used as material had been derived from T cells, B-cell-depleted T cells, or PBMCs.

In the original processing: Reference gene primers were amplified, and this amplification served to estimate nucleated cell counts. Assay used: immunoSEQ multiplex PCR; TCRdb lists only in-frame clones, some missing. The V and J calls and clone size were taken over from that table, and D and trimming were inferred from the DNA. The repertoire holds 150,000 to 200,000 clones, with 88% as singletons. Sequencing was done on a sample of peripheral blood. The TCR comes from a man in his forties or fifties with active or convalescent COVID-19.

The CDR3 DNA reads as TGCGCCAGCAGCTACCGAGCTCAAACGAACACTGAAGCTTTCTTT. This codes for CASSYRAQTNTEAFF. The rearrangement links TRBV4-3 to TRBJ1-1; D is unresolved. The length of the CDR3 is 15 residues. V lost 5 bases and J 1 base, leaving 14 bases between the germline ends. CDR1 is LGHNA and CDR2 is YSLEER in the germline V gene.